Shown below are 17 T cell receptor beta chains from a single sample sequenced in a study of T-cell reconstitution after alpha-beta-depleted transplantation in children. The TCRbeta library incorporated unique molecular identifiers. One entry per CDR3 protein results from TCRdb running MiXCR on the PCR reads. The sample records 350,000 to 500,000 distinct CDR3 sequences, roughly 44% being singletons. The sequencing here drew on PBMCs, taken before TCRalphabeta/CD19-depleted stem cell transplant. These receptor sequences come from a girl aged 2 to 9 with aplastic anemia, due to receive a stem cell transplant.

This chain joins TRBV20-1 and TRBJ2-5; D remains ambiguous. V dropped 0 bases and J dropped 5 bases, with 10 bases sitting between them. Germline CDR1 and CDR2: DFQATT and SNEGSKA (reference sequence). The CDR3 sequence is 13 residues long. The CDR3 DNA reads TGCAGTGCTAGAGATCCCCCCATCGAGACCCAGTACTTC. Translating gives CSARDPPIETQYF.

This clonotype showed up many times. The CDR3 DNA reads as TGCAGTGCTAGAGAGCGGCTTGAGCAGTTCTTC. It encodes CSARERLEQFF. The genes are TRBV20-1 and TRBJ2-1; D remains unclear. Germline CDR1 and CDR2: DFQATT and SNEGSKA (reference sequence). The CDR3 runs 11 residues. V was clipped by 0 bases and J by 9 bases, with 6 bases between them.

This chain uses TRBV5-1 with TRBJ1-6, with D perhaps TRBD1 (5 bases). Germline CDR1 reads SGHRS; CDR2 reads YFSETQ. The V gene lost 5 bases and the J gene lost 9 bases, with 15 bases spanning the gap. The CDR3 is made up of 14 amino acids. The CDR3 DNA reads TGCGCCAGCAGATCCCAGGGTGGGGGTTCACCCCTCCACTTT. This translates into CASRSQGGGSPLHF.

This rearrangement joins TRBV2 to TRBJ2-2; D not certain. CDR1 SNHLY and CDR2 FYNNEI come from the germline V gene. The CDR3 is 11 amino acids. The V end was cut by 8 bases, the J end by 8 bases, with 9 bases between. The CDR3 loop reads CASVVIGELFF. The CDR3 DNA sequence: TGTGCCAGCGTGGTGATTGGGGAGCTGTTTTTT.

CDR3: CASSTGVLLTEQYF. The DNA of the CDR3 is TGCGCCAGCAGTACGGGAGTGTTATTAACAGAGCAGTACTTC. The chain links TRBV5-1 to TRBJ2-7; D might be TRBD2 (6 bases). V shed 5 bases and J shed 7 bases, with 19 bases lying between them. The CDR3 sequence is 14 residues long. CDR1 is SGHRS, CDR2 YFSETQ, per germline.

V and J are TRBV12-3 or TRBV12-4 and TRBJ2-5, with D uncertain. Trimming took off 10 bases at V and 1 base at J, with 16 bases between the two ends. The CDR3 sequence is 14 residues long. The CDR3 loop is CATQRSGAQETQYF. DNA for the CDR3: TGTGCCACCCAGAGGTCAGGCGCCCAAGAGACCCAGTACTTC.

In nucleotides, the CDR3 is TGCGCCAGCAGCCACAAGAAAGGGGGTGAGCAGTTCTTC. Its protein is CASSHKKGGEQFF. The chain couples TRBV4-1 to TRBJ2-1, with D possibly TRBD1 on 6 matching bases. From germline, CDR1 is MGHRA and CDR2 YSYEKL. This CDR3 has 13 amino acids. V lost 3 bases and J lost 9, with 12 bases in between.

This clonotype appeared many times. Germline is not matched at one junction end, which may reflect a read error. This chain joins TRBV5-1 and TRBJ2-3; tentatively, D is TRBD2 (5 bases). This CDR3 has 13 residues. Germline V CDR1 and CDR2: SGHRS, YFSETQ. CDR3 nucleotide sequence: TGTGCCAGCAGCGCGGGCGGGACAGATACGCAGTATTTT. It translates to CASSAGGTDTQYF.

This clonotype was seen at least ten times. The V and J genes are TRBV28 and TRBJ2-7, with 16 bases that match TRBD2. The CDR3 runs to 17 residues. The germline V gene encodes CDR1 MDHEN and CDR2 SYDVKM. J was trimmed by 2 bases and V by 5 bases; bases with no gene match: 6. CDR3 in amino acids: CASSTTGTSGRAYEQYF. The DNA of the CDR3 is TGTGCCAGCAGTACGACAGGGACTAGCGGGAGGGCCTACGAGCAGTACTTC.

The chain carries TRBV5-4 and TRBJ2-3; either TRBD1 or TRBD2 may fit D (5 bases each). The germline V gene encodes CDR1 SGHNT and CDR2 YYREEE (reference sequence). V lost 4 bases, J lost 0 bases, and 15 bases lay in between. This CDR3 is 16 amino acids long. CDR3 DNA: TGTGCCAGCAGCCCTGAGGGGTTTACTAGCACAGATACGCAGTATTTT. The encoded protein is CASSPEGFTSTDTQYF.

This clonotype has only a few counts. CDR3 nucleotide sequence: TGCAGCGTCTCAGGACTAGCGGGAAACTCCTACGAGCAGTACTTC. It is translated as CSVSGLAGNSYEQYF. The V call is TRBV29-1, the J call TRBJ2-7, with 12 bases fitting TRBD2. This CDR3 has 15 amino acids. From germline, CDR1 is SQVTM and CDR2 ANQGSEA. The J segment lost 0 bases and the V segment lost 6 bases, leaving 6 bases of the junction unmatched.

In its sample, this clonotype was seen a few times. The gene calls are TRBV4-2 and TRBJ2-1, with D possibly TRBD2 on 5 matching bases. Germline V gives CDR1 LGHNA, CDR2 YNFKEQ. The CDR3 totals 12 residues. V lost 3 bases and J 9 bases, leaving 9 bases between the germline ends. The CDR3 DNA is TGTGCCAGCAGCCAGGAGGACTTTGAGCAGTTCTTC. This codes for CASSQEDFEQFF.

This clonotype was recorded many times. This chain links TRBV9 with TRBJ2-7, with 8 positions matching TRBD1. J lost 3 bases, V lost 4 bases, and 6 bases had no gene match. The germline V gene has CDR1 SGDLS and CDR2 YYNGEE. The CDR3 spans 14 residues. The CDR3 bases are TGTGCCAGCAGCCGGACAGGGATTCTCTACGAGCAGTACTTC. This encodes CASSRTGILYEQYF.

This clonotype appeared a single time. This chain uses TRBV11-3 with TRBJ1-1, with D maybe TRBD1 (5 bases). Trimming took off 5 bases at V and 5 bases at J, with 15 bases between the two ends. The CDR3 runs 14 residues. CDR1 is SGHNT and CDR2 is YENEEA in the germline V gene. The CDR3 is CASSPGAGRTEAFF. CDR3 sequence (DNA): TGTGCCAGCAGCCCCGGGGCAGGGCGGACTGAAGCTTTCTTT.

This clonotype was found a few times. V usage is TRBV9 and J usage is TRBJ2-1; tentative D call: TRBD1 (6 bases). In germline, CDR1 is SGDLS, CDR2 YYNGEE. Between the trimmed V and J ends, which lost 0 bases and 6 bases, there was a span of 19 bases. CDR3 length: 17 amino acids. CDR3: CASSVVRRGGAGNEQFF. The CDR3 nucleotides read TGTGCCAGCAGCGTAGTTCGTCGTGGGGGCGCTGGCAATGAGCAGTTCTTC.

This clonotype appeared a single time. This chain joins TRBV20-1 and TRBJ2-5; TRBD2 aligns across 7 bases. In germline, CDR1 is DFQATT, CDR2 SNEGSKA (reference sequence). Germline trimming cut 2 bases from V and 2 bases from J; bases unmatched to any gene: 5. The CDR3 contains 14 residues. As DNA, the CDR3 is TGCAGTGCTAGATCCCGGGGGGAGCAAGAGACCCAGTACTTC. Its translation: CSARSRGEQETQYF.

The chain couples TRBV4-1 to TRBJ1-2, with D hard to call. Trimming shortened V by 0 bases and J by 4 bases, and 12 bases separated the two germline ends. This CDR3 spans 15 amino acids. CDR1 is MGHRA, CDR2 YSYEKL, per germline. The CDR3, as DNA: TGCGCCAGCAGCCAAGACCACCACCAGGCCTATGGCTACACCTTC. This gives the protein CASSQDHHQAYGYTF.